A few counts support the clone carrying this T cell receptor beta chain. The antigen is unknown. Germline assignment: CDR1 SEHNR and CDR2 FQNEAQ (reference sequence). Trimming at V came to 4 bases and at J to 8 bases, leaving 9 bases not matched to a gene. This CDR3 has 15 residues. These data come from a study of shared clonotypes between healthy human individuals. Study-wide points: Blood alone was sampled, and tissue repertoires likely differ. Across a few donors, naive CD4 shared approximately 4.5%, naive CD8 3% to 3.5%, memory CD4 2% to 2.5%, memory CD8 0.4%.

CD45RA+ naive and CD45RA-negative memory subsets were separated from CD4+ cells. Deep-level running was used for the assay. Clones were read by immunoSEQ multiplex PCR, and TCRdb kept only the in-frame ones, dropping some. The profile shows 170,000 or so clones, around 63% of them singletons. The chain carries TRBV7-9 and TRBJ1-3, with TRBD1 matching over 9 bases. The sequenced sample consisted of memory CD4+ T cells sorted from blood. As to subset: CD45RA-negative fraction. The source is a man aged 25-40 years in good health. As DNA, the CDR3 is TGTGCCAGCAGCTCGGGACAGGGAAATTCGGACACCATATATTTT. Amino acids: CASSSGQGNSDTIYF.